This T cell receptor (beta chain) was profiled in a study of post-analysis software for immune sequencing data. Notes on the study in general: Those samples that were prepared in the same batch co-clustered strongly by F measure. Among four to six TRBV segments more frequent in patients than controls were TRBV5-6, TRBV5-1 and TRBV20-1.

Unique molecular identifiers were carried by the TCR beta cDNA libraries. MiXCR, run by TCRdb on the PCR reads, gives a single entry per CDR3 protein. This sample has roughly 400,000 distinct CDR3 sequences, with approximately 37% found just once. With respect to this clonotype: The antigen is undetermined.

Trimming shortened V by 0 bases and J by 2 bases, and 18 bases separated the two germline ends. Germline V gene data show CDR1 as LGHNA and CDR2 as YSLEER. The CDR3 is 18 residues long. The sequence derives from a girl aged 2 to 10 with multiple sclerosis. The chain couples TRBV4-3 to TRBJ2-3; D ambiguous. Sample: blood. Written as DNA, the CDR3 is TGCGCCAGCAGCCAAGAGGGGTACCTCGGGTCATCCACAGATACGCAGTATTTT. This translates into CASSQEGYLGSSTDTQYF.